Described below is a single T cell receptor beta chain sequence and its context. Assay used: immunoSEQ multiplex PCR; TCRdb lists only in-frame clones, some missing. The table includes fewer than 200,000 clones, 82% detected once. The CDR3 has 16 residues. Germline CDR1 MNHEY, CDR2 SMNVEV (reference sequence). Trimming took 3 bases from V and 3 from J; bases not matched to a gene: 9. The data belong to a study of blood T cell repertoires in COVID-19. This clonotype was obtained from a woman over 75 with acute or convalescent COVID-19. Material for sequencing was peripheral blood. The rearrangement joins TRBV27 to TRBJ2-7; 9 bases are a match to TRBD1. The CDR3 spells CASSFAGTGNGYEQYF. The CDR3 coding sequence is TGTGCCAGCAGTTTCGCCGGGACAGGGAACGGCTACGAGCAGTACTTC.